The 11 T cell receptor beta chains below all came from one sample that was sequenced in a study of siplizumab effects on memory and regulatory T cells. TCRdb's table, derived via immunoSEQ multiplex PCR, lists solely in-frame clones and lacks some. The sample has over 85,000 clones, about 93% seen once. The sequenced sample was non-Treg CD4+ T cells sorted from blood. Source of these receptors: a human donor in good health.

This clone was found a few times. At one end the junction does not follow the germline gene, possibly because of a read error. This chain connects TRBV6-6 to TRBJ2-7; 8 bases fit TRBD2. Germline-derived CDR1 and CDR2 are MNHNY and SVGAGI (reference sequence). The CDR3 extends over 14 amino acids. The CDR3 DNA sequence: TGTGCCAGTTCTAGAGGGACTAGTGGCTACGAGCTGTACTTC. Residues: CASSRGTSGYELYF.

DNA for the CDR3: TGTGCCAGCAGCGTAGGGCTCACCAGCTCCTATAATTCACCCCTCCACTTT. Residues: CASSVGLTSSYNSPLHF. The rearrangement links TRBV9 to TRBJ1-6, with D hard to call. Deletions cut 0 bases from V and 0 bases from J, with 10 bases between. The CDR3 is 17 residues long. CDR1 and CDR2 from the germline V gene are SGDLS and YYNGEE.

This chain joins TRBV6-6 and TRBJ1-4; 8 bases map to TRBD1. The length of the CDR3 is 16 residues. The germline gives CDR1 MNHNY, CDR2 SVGAGI (reference sequence). V dropped 2 bases and J dropped 1; count of bases not matched to a gene: 3. CDR3 sequence: CASSYPGQGTNEKLFF. The CDR3 nucleotides read TGTGCCAGCAGTTACCCCGGACAGGGAACTAATGAAAAACTGTTTTTT.

The chain links TRBV5-1 to TRBJ1-4; TRBD1 matches 7 bases. After removal of 0 bases from V and 5 bases from J, the junction contained 4 bases not matched to a gene. This CDR3 region has 15 residues. The germline V gene has CDR1 SGHRS and CDR2 YFSETQ. This CDR3 is CASSLGTGGNEKLFF. For the CDR3, the DNA is TGCGCCAGCAGCTTGGGGACAGGTGGCAATGAAAAACTGTTTTTT.

The J gene is TRBJ2-5, the V gene TRBV4-3, with D uncertain. The germline V and J ends were trimmed by 1 base and 5 bases, with 8 bases remaining between them. CDR1 LGHNA and CDR2 YSLEER come from the germline V gene. There are 13 residues in the CDR3. CDR3 loop: CASSQGLPETQYF. For the CDR3, the DNA is TGCGCCAGCAGCCAAGGTCTTCCGGAGACCCAGTACTTC.

In its sample, this clone was seen once. V usage is TRBV4-1 and J usage is TRBJ1-5; D may be TRBD1 (6 bases). The CDR3 totals 16 residues. The germline V and J ends were trimmed by 2 bases and 5 bases, with 16 bases remaining between them. Per the germline V gene, CDR1 is MGHRA and CDR2 is YSYEKL. The CDR3 region has the DNA TGCGCCAGCAGCCAATTACGGGGGGGGGCAGATCAGCCCCAGCATTTT. Protein product: CASSQLRGGADQPQHF.

The rearrangement uses TRBV4-1 and TRBJ1-1, with D perhaps TRBD1 (5 bases). Germline CDR1 and CDR2: MGHRA and YSYEKL. V was shortened by 1 base and J by 2 bases, with 14 bases between the two germline ends. The CDR3 spans 16 residues. This CDR3 reads CASSQARDSANTEAFF. CDR3 DNA: TGCGCCAGCAGCCAAGCTCGAGACAGCGCTAACACTGAAGCTTTCTTT.

The chain carries TRBV7-2 and TRBJ2-3; possible D gene TRBD2, 6 bases. The CDR3 is made up of 13 amino acids. V was trimmed by 4 bases and J by 4 bases, leaving 9 bases between them. CDR1 is SGHTA, CDR2 FQGNSA, per germline. The CDR3 DNA sequence: TGTGCCAGCAGCTCCGGGGGATCAGATACGCAGTATTTT. It translates to CASSSGGSDTQYF.

The gene calls are TRBV14 and TRBJ1-1; D is ambiguous. V lost 2 bases and J lost 4, with 8 bases in between. This CDR3 contains 13 residues. Germline CDR1 SGHDN, CDR2 FVKESK. The CDR3, as DNA: TGTGCCAGCAGCCAAATTTTGGCCACTGAAGCTTTCTTT. Its protein product is CASSQILATEAFF.

The rearrangement joins TRBV5-5 to TRBJ1-2, with a possible D match to TRBD1 (6 bases). This CDR3 comprises 13 residues. Trimming removed 4 bases from V and 7 bases from J, with 14 bases in between. CDR1 and CDR2 from the germline V gene are SGHKS and YYEKEE (reference sequence). The CDR3 bases are TGTGCCAGCAGCAATACAGGGAATCGTGGCTACACCTTC. It translates to CASSNTGNRGYTF.

This CDR3 is CASSLSGRTNEQFF. Here the CDR3 DNA reads TGTGCCAGCAGCTTATCGGGGAGGACGAATGAGCAGTTCTTC. This sequence joins TRBV7-8 and TRBJ2-1, with D perhaps matching TRBD2 (6 bases). V lost 2 bases and J 7 bases, leaving 12 bases between the germline ends. The CDR3 totals 14 residues. The germline V gene has CDR1 SGHVS and CDR2 FQNEAQ.